The 17 T cell receptor beta chains below were found in one sample sequenced in a study of T cells in tumors after PD-1 blockade. Assay used: immunoSEQ multiplex PCR; TCRdb lists only in-frame clones, some missing. The sample records 45,000 to 60,000 clones, about four fifths being singletons. The source material was PBMCs, sampled before anti-PD-1 treatment. The receptors derive from a human donor with basal cell carcinoma.

V usage is TRBV7-2 and J usage is TRBJ1-1, with D maybe TRBD1 (5 bases). There are 13 residues in the CDR3. Between the trimmed V and J ends, which lost 4 bases and 4 bases, there was a span of 10 bases. Germline CDR1 is SGHTA and CDR2 is FQGNSA. CDR3 amino acids: CASSSRVGTEAFF. The CDR3 bases are TGTGCCAGCAGCTCCAGGGTGGGCACTGAAGCTTTCTTT. Full variable domain (missing parts from reference TRBV7-2 and TRBJ1-1): GAGVSQSPSNKVTEKGKDVELRCDPISGHTALYWYRQSLGQGLEFLIYFQGNSAPDKSGLPSDRFSAERTGGSVSTLTIQRTQQEDSAVYLCASSSRVGTEAFFGQGTRLTVV.

The CDR3, as DNA: TGCGCCAGCAGCTTCGGGACAGGGAACATGAACACTGAAGCTTTCTTT. This encodes CASSFGTGNMNTEAFF. V gene TRBV5-1 combines with J gene TRBJ1-1, with 9 bases that match TRBD1. V lost 2 bases and J lost 0; bases outside the gene matches: 5. Per the germline V gene, CDR1 is SGHRS and CDR2 is YFSETQ. This CDR3 is built from 16 residues.

This clone is a singleton in its sample. The chain is built from TRBV7-9 and TRBJ1-2, with 8 bases that match TRBD1. Germline lookup yields CDR1 SEHNR and CDR2 FQNEAQ (reference sequence). Trimming removed 5 bases from V and 4 bases from J; junction bases left unmatched: 9. The CDR3 runs 15 residues. CDR3 loop: CASSRPGTGSYGYTF. The CDR3 coding sequence is TGTGCCAGCAGCCGTCCCGGGACAGGTTCCTATGGCTACACCTTC.

This chain connects TRBV19 to TRBJ2-5, with 7 bases matching TRBD1. The V gene end was trimmed by 6 bases and the J gene end by 1 base; junction bases not matched to a gene: 5. The CDR3 has 14 residues. CDR1 and CDR2 from the germline V gene are LNHDA and SQIVND (reference sequence). The CDR3 spells CASSRRDSQETQYF. In DNA form, the CDR3 reads TGTGCCAGTAGCCGACGGGACAGCCAAGAGACCCAGTACTTC.

This chain joins TRBV6-1 and TRBJ1-4, with D perhaps TRBD1 (6 bases). This CDR3 has 15 amino acids. CDR1 and CDR2 from the germline V gene are MNHNS and SASEGT. The V gene lost 3 bases and the J gene lost 5 bases, with 13 bases spanning the gap. In DNA form, the CDR3 reads TGTGCCAGCAGTGACCAACAGGGACCCAATGAAAAACTGTTTTTT. It encodes CASSDQQGPNEKLFF.

V gene TRBV6-6 combines with J gene TRBJ1-1, with no clear D. Trimming took 6 bases from V and 1 from J, leaving 12 bases between them. In germline, CDR1 is MNHNY, CDR2 SVGAGI (reference sequence). The CDR3 totals 14 residues. CDR3 nucleotide sequence: TGTGCCAGCAGGGTCGGTGGGTGGAACACTGAAGCTTTCTTT. This sequence encodes CASRVGGWNTEAFF.

The CDR3 DNA follows: TGTGCCAGCAGTGAAGATGGGGTTGGGGCTGAAGCTTTCTTT. It encodes CASSEDGVGAEAFF. The chain couples TRBV2 to TRBJ1-1; no firm D call. CDR3 length equals 14 residues. From germline, CDR1 is SNHLY and CDR2 FYNNEI. V was clipped by 1 base and J by 6 bases, with 12 bases between them. Supplemented by reference TRBV2 and TRBJ1-1, the full variable domain reads EPEVTQTPSHQVTQMGQEVILRCVPISNHLYFYWYRQILGQKVEFLVSFYNNEISEKSEIFDDQFSVERPDGSNFTLKIRSTKLEDSAMYFCASSEDGVGAEAFFGQGTRLTVV.

The chain is built from TRBV2 and TRBJ2-5, with D perhaps TRBD1 (5 bases). The CDR3 extends over 13 amino acids. Germline lookup yields CDR1 SNHLY and CDR2 FYNNEI. V was pared by 6 bases and J by 2 bases, with 10 bases between. The CDR3 nucleotides are TGTGCCAGCAGCGATGACAGACAAGAGACCCAGTACTTC. Its protein product is CASSDDRQETQYF.

The chain joins TRBV9 to TRBJ2-2, with 12 bases aligning to TRBD2. The trim removed 4 bases at V and 2 bases at J, leaving 6 bases unmatched. Per germline, CDR1 SGDLS and CDR2 YYNGEE. This CDR3 region has 17 residues. CDR3 nucleotide sequence: TGTGCCAGCAGCCCAGGGACTAGCGGGTTTAACACCGGGGAGCTGTTTTTT. It is translated as CASSPGTSGFNTGELFF. The complete variable domain, with remaining parts taken from reference TRBV9 and TRBJ2-2, reads DSGVTQTPKHLITATGQRVTLRCSPRSGDLSVYWYQQSLDQGLQFLIQYYNGEERAKGNILERFSAQQFPDLHSELNLSSLELGDSALYFCASSPGTSGFNTGELFFGEGSRLTVL.

The chain carries TRBV7-9 and TRBJ1-2; D is unclear. The CDR3 is 14 residues long. V gave up 5 bases and J gave up 4 bases, with 14 bases separating them. From germline, CDR1 is SEHNR and CDR2 FQNEAQ (reference sequence). The CDR3: CASSPGSWAYGYTF. For the CDR3, the DNA is TGTGCCAGCAGCCCCGGGTCCTGGGCCTATGGCTACACCTTC.

This clone was detected once. The chain employs TRBV6-5 and TRBJ2-1, with unresolved D. Trimming took off 7 bases at V and 5 bases at J, with 12 bases between the two ends. The CDR3 runs 13 residues. Per the germline V gene, CDR1 is MNHEY and CDR2 is SVGAGI. The CDR3 region is CASTTGSNNEQFF. The CDR3 DNA is TGTGCCAGCACTACCGGGTCTAACAATGAGCAGTTCTTC.

V usage is TRBV5-4 and J usage is TRBJ1-1, with TRBD1 as a possible D gene (5 bases). V lost 6 bases to trimming and J lost 0 bases, with 15 bases between them. Germline V gives CDR1 SGHNT, CDR2 YYREEE (reference sequence). This CDR3 has 15 amino acids. The CDR3 loop is CASTKTGTVNTEAFF. The CDR3, as DNA: TGTGCCAGCACCAAAACCGGGACCGTGAACACTGAAGCTTTCTTT.

V gene TRBV9 combines with J gene TRBJ2-7; 8 nucleotides line up with TRBD1. V shed 2 bases, J shed 1 base, and the junction held 5 bases outside the gene matches. The CDR3 extends over 15 amino acids. CDR1 is SGDLS and CDR2 is YYNGEE in the germline V gene. In nucleotides, the CDR3 is TGTGCCAGCAGCGTGGGACAGGCTTATTCCTACGAGCAGTACTTC. Translating it yields CASSVGQAYSYEQYF.

The rearrangement uses TRBV14 and TRBJ1-3; D not certain. CDR1 and CDR2 from the germline V gene are SGHDN and FVKESK. This CDR3 has 17 residues. Trimming removed 0 bases from V and 4 bases from J, with 16 bases in between. The CDR3 is CASSQDPRFSSGNTIYF. CDR3 bases: TGTGCCAGCAGCCAAGATCCCAGGTTTAGCTCCGGAAACACCATATATTTT.

This rearrangement joins TRBV9 to TRBJ1-2; 7 nucleotides line up with TRBD1. V gave up 2 bases and J gave up 7 bases; unmatched junction bases: 8. Germline loops: CDR1 SGDLS, CDR2 YYNGEE. CDR3 length: 14 residues. The CDR3: CASSVIQGGGGYTF. Written as DNA, the CDR3 is TGTGCCAGCAGCGTTATCCAGGGGGGTGGTGGCTACACCTTC. The variable domain in full, with the rest retrieved from reference TRBV9 and TRBJ1-2, is DSGVTQTPKHLITATGQRVTLRCSPRSGDLSVYWYQQSLDQGLQFLIQYYNGEERAKGNILERFSAQQFPDLHSELNLSSLELGDSALYFCASSVIQGGGGYTFGSGTRLTVV.

The chain joins TRBV30 to TRBJ1-5; possible D gene TRBD1, 5 bases. V was trimmed by 0 bases and J by 3 bases, leaving 12 bases between them. The CDR3 has 15 amino acids. Germline CDR1 is GTSNPN and CDR2 is SVGIG (reference sequence). The CDR3 is CAWSVRGGVNQPQHF. The DNA for the CDR3 is TGTGCCTGGAGTGTACGCGGGGGGGTCAATCAGCCCCAGCATTTT.

This clone has only one observation. The chain couples TRBV30 to TRBJ1-1, with D possibly matching TRBD1 (6 bases). The CDR3 consists of 13 residues. Germline V CDR1 and CDR2: GTSNPN, SVGIG (reference sequence). The V gene lost 2 bases and the J gene lost 1 base, with 8 bases spanning the gap. The DNA of the CDR3 is TGTGCCTGGAGTCAGGGGAAGAACACTGAAGCTTTCTTT. It codes for CAWSQGKNTEAFF. Complete variable domain (other parts from reference TRBV30 and TRBJ1-1): SQTIHQWPATLVQPVGSPLSLECTVEGTSNPNLYWYRQAAGRGLQLLFYSVGIGQISSEVPQNLSASRPQDRQFILSSKKLLLSDSGFYLCAWSQGKNTEAFFGQGTRLTVV.